The entry below gives a single T cell receptor beta chain sequence along with its context. Antigen: not known. This CDR3 spans 11 amino acids. V lost 6 bases and J 4 bases, leaving 7 bases between the germline ends. Germline values: CDR1 MNHNS, CDR2 SASEGT. Post-ART PBMC samples numbered at least two per donor, and pre-ART ones at least one. These data are taken from a study of long-term antiretroviral therapy in people with HIV. Findings and caveats of the study: Within the repertoire, clones expanded before ART were dominant at all time points. In HIV, the repertoires covered a tighter span of CDR3 lengths than in controls.

Sequencing relied on immunoSEQ assay v3.0, run at survey level. Sequenced by immunoSEQ multiplex PCR; TCRdb stores in-frame clones only, minus some. The sample yields 16,000 or so clones, approximately 88% seen once. The source of this sequence is a man aged 50-60 years with HIV. The chain recombines TRBV6-1 with TRBJ2-7; unclear D gene. The sample was unsorted PBMCs, taken 0.7 years before starting antiretroviral therapy. The CDR3 DNA sequence: TGTGCCAGCAGCAGGATTTACGAGCAGTACTTC. The encoded protein is CASSRIYEQYF.